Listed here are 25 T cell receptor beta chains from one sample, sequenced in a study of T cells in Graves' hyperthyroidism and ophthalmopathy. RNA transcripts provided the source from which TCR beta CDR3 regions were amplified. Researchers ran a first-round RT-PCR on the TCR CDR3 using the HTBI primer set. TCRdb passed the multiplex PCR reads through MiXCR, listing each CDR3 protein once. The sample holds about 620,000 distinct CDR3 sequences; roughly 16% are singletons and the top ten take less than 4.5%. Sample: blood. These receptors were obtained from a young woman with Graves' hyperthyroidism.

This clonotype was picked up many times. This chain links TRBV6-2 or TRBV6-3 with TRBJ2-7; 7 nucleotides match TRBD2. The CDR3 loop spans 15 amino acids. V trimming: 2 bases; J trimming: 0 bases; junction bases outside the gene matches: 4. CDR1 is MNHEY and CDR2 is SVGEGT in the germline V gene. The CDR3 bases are TGTGCCAGCAGTTACGGGAGCGGGACCTCCTACGAGCAGTACTTC. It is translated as CASSYGSGTSYEQYF.

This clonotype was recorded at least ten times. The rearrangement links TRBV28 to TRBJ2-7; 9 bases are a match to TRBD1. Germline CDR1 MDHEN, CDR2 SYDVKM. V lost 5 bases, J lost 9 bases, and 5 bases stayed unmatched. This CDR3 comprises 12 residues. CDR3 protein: CASSEQGAGQYF. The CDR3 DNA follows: TGTGCCAGCAGTGAACAGGGGGCGGGGCAGTACTTC.

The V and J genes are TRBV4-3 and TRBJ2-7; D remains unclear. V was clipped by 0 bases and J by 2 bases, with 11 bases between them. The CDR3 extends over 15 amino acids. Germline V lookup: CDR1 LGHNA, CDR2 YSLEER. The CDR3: CASSQDNAVTYEQYF. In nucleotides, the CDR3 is TGCGCCAGCAGCCAAGATAATGCGGTAACCTACGAGCAGTACTTC.

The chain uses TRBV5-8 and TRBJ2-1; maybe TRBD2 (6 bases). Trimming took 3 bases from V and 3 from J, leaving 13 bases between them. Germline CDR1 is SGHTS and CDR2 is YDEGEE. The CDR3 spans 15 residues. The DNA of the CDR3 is TGTGCCAGCAGCTGGCACGGGAGTGACTACAATGAGCAGTTCTTC. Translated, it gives CASSWHGSDYNEQFF. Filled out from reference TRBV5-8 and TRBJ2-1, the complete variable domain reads EAGVTQSPTHLIKTRGQQATLRCSPISGHTSVYWYQQALGLGLQFLLWYDEGEERNRGNFPPRFSGRQFPNYSSELNVNALELEDSALYLCASSWHGSDYNEQFFGPGTRLTVL.

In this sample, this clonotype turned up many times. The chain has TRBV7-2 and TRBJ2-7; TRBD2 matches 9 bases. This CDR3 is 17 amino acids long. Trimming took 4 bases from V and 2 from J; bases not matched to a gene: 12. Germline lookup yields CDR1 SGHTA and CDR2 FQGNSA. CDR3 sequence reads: CASSSGLSGRPTYEQYF. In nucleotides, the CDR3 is TGTGCCAGCAGCTCGGGACTTAGCGGGAGACCCACCTACGAGCAGTACTTC.

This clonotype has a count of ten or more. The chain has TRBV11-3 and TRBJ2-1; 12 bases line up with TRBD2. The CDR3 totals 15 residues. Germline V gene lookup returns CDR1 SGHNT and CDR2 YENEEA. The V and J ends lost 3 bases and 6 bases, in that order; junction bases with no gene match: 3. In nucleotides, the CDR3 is TGTGCCAGCAGCTTTCTAGCGGGAGGGTTCAATGAGCAGTTCTTC. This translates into CASSFLAGGFNEQFF.

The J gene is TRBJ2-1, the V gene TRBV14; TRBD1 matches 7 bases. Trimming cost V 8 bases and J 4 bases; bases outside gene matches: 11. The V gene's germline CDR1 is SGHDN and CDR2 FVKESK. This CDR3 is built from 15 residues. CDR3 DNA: TGTGCCAGCCGCCGGGATCAGGGGGTTTACAATGAGCAGTTCTTC. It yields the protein CASRRDQGVYNEQFF.

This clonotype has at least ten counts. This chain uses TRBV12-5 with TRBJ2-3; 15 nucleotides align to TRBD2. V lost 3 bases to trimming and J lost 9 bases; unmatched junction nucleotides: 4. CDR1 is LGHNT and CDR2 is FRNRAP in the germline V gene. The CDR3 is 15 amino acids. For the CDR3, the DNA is TGTGCTAGTGGTTTTTCCGGGACTAGCGGGAGGACGCAGTATTTT. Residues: CASGFSGTSGRTQYF.

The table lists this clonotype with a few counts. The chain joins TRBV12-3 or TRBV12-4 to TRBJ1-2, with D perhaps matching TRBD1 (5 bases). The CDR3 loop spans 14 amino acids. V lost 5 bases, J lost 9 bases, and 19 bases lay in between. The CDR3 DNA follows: TGTGCCAGCAGTGGCGATGGGGCGGGGAATAGCTACACCTTC. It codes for CASSGDGAGNSYTF.

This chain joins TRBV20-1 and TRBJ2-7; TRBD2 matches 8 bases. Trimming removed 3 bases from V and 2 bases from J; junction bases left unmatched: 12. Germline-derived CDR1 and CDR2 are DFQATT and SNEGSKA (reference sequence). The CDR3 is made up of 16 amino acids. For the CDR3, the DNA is TGCAGTGCTAGTCCCCTTTTGCTAGCGGGCCCCTACGAGCAGTACTTC. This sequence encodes CSASPLLLAGPYEQYF.

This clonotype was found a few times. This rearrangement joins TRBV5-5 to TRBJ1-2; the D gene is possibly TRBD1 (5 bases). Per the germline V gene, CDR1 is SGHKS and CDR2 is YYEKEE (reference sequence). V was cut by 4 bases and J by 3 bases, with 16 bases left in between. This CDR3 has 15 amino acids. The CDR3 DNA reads TGTGCCAGCAGCCACCCTACCATGGGGGACTATGGCTACACCTTC. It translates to CASSHPTMGDYGYTF.

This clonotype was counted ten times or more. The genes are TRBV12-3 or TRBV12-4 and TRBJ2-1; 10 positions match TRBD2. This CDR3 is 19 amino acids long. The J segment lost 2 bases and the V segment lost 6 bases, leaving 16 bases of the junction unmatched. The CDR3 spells CASSPQVSGRAGPYNEQFF. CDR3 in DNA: TGTGCCAGCAGCCCTCAGGTGAGCGGGAGGGCCGGCCCCTACAATGAGCAGTTCTTC.

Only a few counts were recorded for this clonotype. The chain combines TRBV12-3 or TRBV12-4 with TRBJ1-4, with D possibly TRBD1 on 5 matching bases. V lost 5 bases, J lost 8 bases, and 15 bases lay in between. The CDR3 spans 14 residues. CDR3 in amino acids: CASSLRGFGEKLFF. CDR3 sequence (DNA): TGTGCCAGCAGTCTCCGGGGGTTTGGGGAAAAACTGTTTTTT.

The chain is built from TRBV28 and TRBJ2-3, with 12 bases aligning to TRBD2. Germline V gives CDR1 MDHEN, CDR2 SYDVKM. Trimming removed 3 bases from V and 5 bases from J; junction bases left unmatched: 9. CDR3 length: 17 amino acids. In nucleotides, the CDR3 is TGTGCCAGCAGTTTTAATTCCGGACTAGCGGGAATAGATACGCAGTATTTT. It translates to CASSFNSGLAGIDTQYF.

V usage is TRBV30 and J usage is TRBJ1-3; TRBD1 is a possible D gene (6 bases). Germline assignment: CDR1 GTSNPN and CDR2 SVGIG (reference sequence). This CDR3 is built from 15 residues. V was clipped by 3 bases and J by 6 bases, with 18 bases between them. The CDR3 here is CAWREGTGSVNTIYF. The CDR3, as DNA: TGTGCCTGGAGAGAAGGCACAGGGTCCGTAAACACCATATATTTT.

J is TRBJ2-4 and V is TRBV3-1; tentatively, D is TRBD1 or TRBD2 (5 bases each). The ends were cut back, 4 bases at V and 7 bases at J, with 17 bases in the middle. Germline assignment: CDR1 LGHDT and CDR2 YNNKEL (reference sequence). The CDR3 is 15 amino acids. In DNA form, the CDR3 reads TGTGCCAGCAGCCTAGGCTGGCTGGGGGAGAACATTCAGTACTTC. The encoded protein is CASSLGWLGENIQYF.

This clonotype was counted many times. CDR3 DNA: TGCGCCAGCAGCTTGGGAGTTAGAGCTTTCTTT. It translates to CASSLGVRAFF. The chain carries TRBV5-1 and TRBJ1-1; D remains ambiguous. Germline V lookup: CDR1 SGHRS, CDR2 YFSETQ. Trimming pared 0 bases from V and 10 bases from J, leaving 7 bases between. CDR3 length equals 11 residues.

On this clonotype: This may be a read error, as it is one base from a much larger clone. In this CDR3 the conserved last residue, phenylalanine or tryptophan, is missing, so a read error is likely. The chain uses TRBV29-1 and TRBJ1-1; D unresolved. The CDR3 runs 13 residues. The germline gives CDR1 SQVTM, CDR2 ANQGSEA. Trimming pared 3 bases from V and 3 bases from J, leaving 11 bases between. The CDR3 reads CSVEWGSDTEAFL. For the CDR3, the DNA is TGCAGCGTTGAGTGGGGAAGCGACACTGAAGCTTTCCTT.

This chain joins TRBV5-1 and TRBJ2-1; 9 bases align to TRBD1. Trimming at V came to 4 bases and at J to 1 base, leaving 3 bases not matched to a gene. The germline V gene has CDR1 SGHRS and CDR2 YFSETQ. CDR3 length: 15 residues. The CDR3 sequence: CASSIGTGSYNEQFF. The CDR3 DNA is TGCGCCAGCAGCATTGGGACAGGGTCCTACAATGAGCAGTTCTTC.

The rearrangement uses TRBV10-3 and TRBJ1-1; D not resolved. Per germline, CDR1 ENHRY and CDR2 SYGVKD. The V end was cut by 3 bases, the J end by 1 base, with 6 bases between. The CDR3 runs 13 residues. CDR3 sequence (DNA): TGTGCCATCAGTGATGACTCGAACACTGAAGCTTTCTTT. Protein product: CAISDDSNTEAFF.

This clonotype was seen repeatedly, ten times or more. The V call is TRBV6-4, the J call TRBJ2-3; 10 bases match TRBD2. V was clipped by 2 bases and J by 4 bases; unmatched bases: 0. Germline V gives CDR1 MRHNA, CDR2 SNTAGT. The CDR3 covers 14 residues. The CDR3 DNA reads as TGTGCCAGCAGTGACGGGACTAGCGCAGATACGCAGTATTTT. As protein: CASSDGTSADTQYF.

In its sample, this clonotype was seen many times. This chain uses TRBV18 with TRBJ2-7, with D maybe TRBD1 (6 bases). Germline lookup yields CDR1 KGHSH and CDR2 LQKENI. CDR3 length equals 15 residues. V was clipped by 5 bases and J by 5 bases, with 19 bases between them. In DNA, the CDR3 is TGTGCCAGCTCAGACAAAGGGGGAGAACTGCACGAGCAGTACTTC. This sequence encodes CASSDKGGELHEQYF.

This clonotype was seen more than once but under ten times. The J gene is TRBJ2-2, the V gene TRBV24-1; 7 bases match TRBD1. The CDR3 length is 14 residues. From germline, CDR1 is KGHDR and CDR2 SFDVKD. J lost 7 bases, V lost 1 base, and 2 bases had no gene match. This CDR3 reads CATSDFRQGGELFF. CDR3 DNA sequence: TGTGCCACCAGTGATTTCCGACAGGGCGGGGAGCTGTTTTTT.

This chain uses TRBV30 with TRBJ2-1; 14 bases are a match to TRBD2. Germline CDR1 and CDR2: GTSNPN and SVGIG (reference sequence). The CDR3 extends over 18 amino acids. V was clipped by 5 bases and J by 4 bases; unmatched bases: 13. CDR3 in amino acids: CAWEGTSGRGSGYNEQFF. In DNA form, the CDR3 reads TGTGCCTGGGAAGGGACTAGCGGGAGAGGGTCGGGTTACAATGAGCAGTTCTTC. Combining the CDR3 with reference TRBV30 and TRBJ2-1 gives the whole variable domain SQTIHQWPATLVQPVGSPLSLECTVEGTSNPNLYWYRQAAGRGLQLLFYSVGIGQISSEVPQNLSASRPQDRQFILSSKKLLLSDSGFYLCAWEGTSGRGSGYNEQFFGPGTRLTVL.

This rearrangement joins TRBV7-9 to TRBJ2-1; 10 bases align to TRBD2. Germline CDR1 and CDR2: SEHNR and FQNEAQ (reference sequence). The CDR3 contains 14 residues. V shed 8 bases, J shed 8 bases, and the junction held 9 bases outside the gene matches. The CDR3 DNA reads TGTGCCAGCGGCTCTAGCGGGAGTGGCTATGAGCAGTTCTTC. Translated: CASGSSGSGYEQFF.